This TCR beta chain was recovered during a study of shared clonotypes between healthy human individuals. Study-wide findings and caveats: Non-shared clonotypes displayed generation probabilities falling below those of clonotypes present in all four donors.

Turning to this clone: What it recognizes is unknown.

The CDR3 is 15 amino acids. The germline V and J ends were trimmed by 0 bases and 5 bases, with 14 bases remaining between them. From germline, CDR1 is SGHRS and CDR2 YFSETQ. As originally analysed: Sequence data from immunoSEQ were junction-only and lacked quality scores; consequently, filtering differed. Clones were sequenced by immunoSEQ multiplex PCR, and TCRdb holds only the in-frame ones, with some missing. V and J calls and clone size come straight from that table; D and trimming were deduced from the DNA. The data contain roughly 2,300,000 clones, about nine tenths of them seen just once; the ten biggest clones take up about 0.41%.

This receptor was taken from a man younger than 35 in good health. Some clones in this sample may be carry-over from other donors' samples. The sequenced sample was naive CD4+ T cells from PBMCs. As for subset: CD45RA+ positively selected. The rearrangement links TRBV5-1 to TRBJ1-1; D uncertain. CDR3 amino acids: CASSLVSGEETEAFF. As DNA, the CDR3 is TGCGCCAGCAGCTTGGTTTCTGGAGAAGAAACTGAAGCTTTCTTT.